This TCR beta chain was obtained from a study of T-cell reconstitution after alpha-beta-depleted transplantation in children. Unique molecular identifiers were incorporated during preparation of the TCRbeta library. Via MiXCR, TCRdb re-called the PCR reads, giving one row per CDR3 protein. The sample lists around 380,000 distinct CDR3 sequences, about a tenth occurring once. The input for sequencing was PBMCs from the stem cell graft donor, taken from the stem cell graft. The source of this sequence is a human donor who donated a stem cell graft to a child with acute myeloid leukemia.

The CDR3 DNA reads as TGTGCCAGCAACCTGGGACTAGCGTCCAATGAGCAGTTCTTC. Translation gives CASNLGLASNEQFF. The V and J genes are TRBV11-2 and TRBJ2-1; 10 nucleotides line up with TRBD2. CDR1 and CDR2 from the germline V gene are SGHAT and FQNNGV. The V and J ends lost 7 bases and 6 bases, in that order; junction bases with no gene match: 6. CDR3 length: 14 residues.